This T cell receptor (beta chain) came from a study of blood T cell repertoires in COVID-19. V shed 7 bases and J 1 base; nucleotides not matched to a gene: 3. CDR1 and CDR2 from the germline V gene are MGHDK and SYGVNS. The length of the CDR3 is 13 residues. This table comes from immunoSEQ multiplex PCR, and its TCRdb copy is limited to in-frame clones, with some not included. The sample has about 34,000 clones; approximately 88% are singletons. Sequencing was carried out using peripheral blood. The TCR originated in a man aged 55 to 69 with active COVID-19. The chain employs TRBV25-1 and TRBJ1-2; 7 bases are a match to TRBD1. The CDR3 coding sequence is TGTGCCAGCACCGGACAGGTTAACTATGGCTACACCTTC. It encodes CASTGQVNYGYTF.